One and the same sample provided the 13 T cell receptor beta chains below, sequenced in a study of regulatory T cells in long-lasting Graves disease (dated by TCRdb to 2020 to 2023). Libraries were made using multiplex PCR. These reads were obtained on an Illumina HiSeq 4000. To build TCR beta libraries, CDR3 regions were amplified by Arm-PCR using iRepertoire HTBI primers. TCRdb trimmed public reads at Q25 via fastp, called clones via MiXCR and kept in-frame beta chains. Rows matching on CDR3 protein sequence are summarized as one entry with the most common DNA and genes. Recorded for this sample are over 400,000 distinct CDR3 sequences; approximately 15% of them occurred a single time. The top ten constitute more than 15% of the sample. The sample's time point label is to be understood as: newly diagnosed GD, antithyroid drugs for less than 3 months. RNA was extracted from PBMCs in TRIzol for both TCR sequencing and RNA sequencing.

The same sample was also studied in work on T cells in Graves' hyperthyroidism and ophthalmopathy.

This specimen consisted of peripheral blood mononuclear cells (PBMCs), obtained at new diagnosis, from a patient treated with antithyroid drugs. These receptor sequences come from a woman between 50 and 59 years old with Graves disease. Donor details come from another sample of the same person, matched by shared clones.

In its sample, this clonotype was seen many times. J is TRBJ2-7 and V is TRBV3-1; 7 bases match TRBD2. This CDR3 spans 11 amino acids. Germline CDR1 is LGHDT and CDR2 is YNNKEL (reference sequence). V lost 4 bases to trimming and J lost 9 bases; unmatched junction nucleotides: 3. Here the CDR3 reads CASSPGTMQYF. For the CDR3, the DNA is TGTGCCAGCAGCCCGGGGACTATGCAGTACTTC.

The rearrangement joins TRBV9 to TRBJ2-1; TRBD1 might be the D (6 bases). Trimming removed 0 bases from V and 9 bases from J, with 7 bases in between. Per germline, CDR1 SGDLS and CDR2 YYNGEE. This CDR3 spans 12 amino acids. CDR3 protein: CASSVVGGEQFF. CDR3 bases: TGTGCCAGCAGCGTAGTAGGGGGTGAGCAGTTCTTC.

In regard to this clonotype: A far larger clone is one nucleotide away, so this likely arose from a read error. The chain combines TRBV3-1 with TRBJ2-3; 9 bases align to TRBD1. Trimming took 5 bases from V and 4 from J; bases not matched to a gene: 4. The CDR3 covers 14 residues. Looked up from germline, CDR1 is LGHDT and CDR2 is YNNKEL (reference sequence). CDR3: CASSVTGGPDTQYF. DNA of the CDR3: TGTGCCAGCAGCGTAACAGGGGGCCCAGATACGCAGTATTTT.

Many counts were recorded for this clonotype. The CDR3 DNA sequence: TGTGCCAGCAGCACACAGGACCCACCTGCCTATGGCTACACCTTC. Its translation: CASSTQDPPAYGYTF. The rearrangement uses TRBV7-9 and TRBJ1-2; possible D gene TRBD1, 5 bases. The ends were cut back, 5 bases at V and 4 bases at J, with 17 bases in the middle. The germline V gene has CDR1 SEHNR and CDR2 FQNEAQ (reference sequence). This CDR3 region has 15 residues.

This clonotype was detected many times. The CDR3 DNA reads TGCGCCAGCAGCTTGACCGGAGGAGCGGCAGATACGCAGTATTTT. It encodes CASSLTGGAADTQYF. The chain couples TRBV5-1 to TRBJ2-3, with D perhaps matching TRBD2 (5 bases). Trimming cost V 1 base and J 4 bases, with 13 bases left between them. Germline V lookup: CDR1 SGHRS, CDR2 YFSETQ. The CDR3 extends over 15 amino acids.

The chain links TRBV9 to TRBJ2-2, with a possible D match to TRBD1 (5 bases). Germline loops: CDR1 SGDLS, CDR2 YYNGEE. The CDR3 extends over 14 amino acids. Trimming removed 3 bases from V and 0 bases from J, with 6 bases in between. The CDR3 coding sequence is TGTGCCAGCAGCGCACAGGCGAACACCGGGGAGCTGTTTTTT. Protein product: CASSAQANTGELFF.

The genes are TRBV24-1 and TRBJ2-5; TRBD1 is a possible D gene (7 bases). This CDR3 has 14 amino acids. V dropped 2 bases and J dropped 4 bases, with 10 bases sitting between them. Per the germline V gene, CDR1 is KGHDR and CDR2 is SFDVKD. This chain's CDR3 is CATSDSGGLETQYF. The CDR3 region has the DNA TGTGCCACCAGTGATTCAGGGGGGCTAGAGACCCAGTACTTC.

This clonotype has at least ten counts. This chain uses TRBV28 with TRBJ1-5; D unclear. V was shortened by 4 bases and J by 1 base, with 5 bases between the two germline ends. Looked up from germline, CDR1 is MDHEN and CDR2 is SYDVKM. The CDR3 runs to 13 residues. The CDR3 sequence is CASSSVSNQPQHF. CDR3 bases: TGTGCCAGCAGTTCAGTAAGCAATCAGCCCCAGCATTTT. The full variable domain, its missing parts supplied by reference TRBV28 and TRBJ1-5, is DVKVTQSSRYLVKRTGEKVFLECVQDMDHENMFWYRQDPGLGLRLIYFSYDVKMKEKGDIPEGYSVSREKKERFSLILESASTNQTSMYLCASSSVSNQPQHFGDGTRLSIL.

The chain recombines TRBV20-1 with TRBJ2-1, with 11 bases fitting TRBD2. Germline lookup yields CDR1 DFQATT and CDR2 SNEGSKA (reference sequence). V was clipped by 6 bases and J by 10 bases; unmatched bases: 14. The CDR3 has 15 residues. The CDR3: CSAKSRRLAGWEQFF. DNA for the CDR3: TGCAGTGCCAAGAGCAGAAGACTAGCGGGGTGGGAGCAGTTCTTC.

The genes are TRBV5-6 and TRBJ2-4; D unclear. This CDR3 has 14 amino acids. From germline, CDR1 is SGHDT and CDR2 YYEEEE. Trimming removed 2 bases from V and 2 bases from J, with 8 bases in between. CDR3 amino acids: CASSLIGTKNIQYF. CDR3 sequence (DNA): TGTGCCAGCAGCTTAATTGGGACCAAAAACATTCAGTACTTC.

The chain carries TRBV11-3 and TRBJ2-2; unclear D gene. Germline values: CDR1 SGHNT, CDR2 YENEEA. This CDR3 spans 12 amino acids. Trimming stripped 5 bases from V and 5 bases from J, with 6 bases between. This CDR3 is CASSHSTGELFF. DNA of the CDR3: TGTGCCAGCAGCCACTCGACCGGGGAGCTGTTTTTT.

In nucleotides, the CDR3 is TGCAGTGCTTACTGGACTAGCGGGAGTTACGAGCAGTACTTC. This codes for CSAYWTSGSYEQYF. The chain carries TRBV20-1 and TRBJ2-7; 13 bases are a match to TRBD2. There are 14 residues in the CDR3. CDR1 DFQATT and CDR2 SNEGSKA come from the germline V gene (reference sequence). Trimming took 5 bases from V and 4 from J; bases not matched to a gene: 5.

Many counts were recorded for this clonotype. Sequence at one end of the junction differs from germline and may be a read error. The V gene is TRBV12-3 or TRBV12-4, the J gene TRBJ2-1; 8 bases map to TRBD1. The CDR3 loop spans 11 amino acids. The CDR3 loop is CASSFLQGGPF. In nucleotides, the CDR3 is TGTGCCAGCAGTTTTTTACAGGGGGGCCCCTTC.